This TCR beta chain was recorded in a study of vaccination effects on CD4 cells after COVID-19. Expansion with viral peptide pools was applied to antigen-specific CD4+ T cells by the ViraFEST assay prior to sequencing. Investigators separated out CD4+ T cells once approximately 11 days of culture had passed. Each participant was administered two doses of either the BNT162b2 or the mRNA-1273 vaccine. The authors replaced half the medium with IL-2 medium on days 3 and 7. Produced via immunoSEQ multiplex PCR; TCRdb's table is partial and in-frame only. The table records about 27,000 clones, about 80% of them present only once. Details on this clone: Antigen specificity is unknown.

This CDR3 comprises 12 residues. In germline, CDR1 is WSHSY, CDR2 SAAADI. V was cut by 4 bases and J by 4 bases, with 8 bases left in between. This TCR was recovered from a human donor who received a COVID-19 vaccine. Some clones in this sample may be carry-over from other donors' samples. Source: CD4+ T cells from PBMCs cultured with HCoV-NL63 spike peptides, taken after COVID-19 vaccination. The rearrangement links TRBV10-2 to TRBJ2-7; no clear D. CDR3 residues: CASSALGYEQYV. As DNA, the CDR3 is TGCGCCAGCAGTGCCCTTGGGTACGAGCAGTACGTC.